The 19 T cell receptor beta chains below were found in one sample sequenced in a study of CD8 T cells in Susac syndrome. Random hexamers were used to reverse transcribe an amount of roughly 0.45 to 1 ug RNA. TCRdb re-called the immunoSEQ multiplex PCR reads with MiXCR, one entry per CDR3 protein. The sample shows about 130,000 distinct CDR3 sequences, roughly 94% of them seen only once. The sequenced sample consisted of CD8+ T cells from PBMCs. These receptors all stem from a human donor with Susac syndrome.

The rearrangement uses TRBV27 and TRBJ2-1; TRBD2 matches 9 bases. The CDR3 loop spans 17 amino acids. With 5 bases clipped from V and 5 bases from J, the junction kept 13 bases outside the gene matches. The germline V gene has CDR1 MNHEY and CDR2 SMNVEV (reference sequence). CDR3 DNA: TGTGCCAGCAGTCCTTACCCCCCCACTAGCGGGCACAATGAGCAGTTCTTC. Translated: CASSPYPPTSGHNEQFF.

This clonotype was recorded a few times. The chain uses TRBV27 and TRBJ1-1, with a weak D call TRBD1 (6 bases). The V gene's germline CDR1 is MNHEY and CDR2 SMNVEV (reference sequence). V lost 3 bases and J 3 bases, leaving 8 bases between the germline ends. This CDR3 is built from 13 residues. The CDR3 region has the DNA TGTGCCAGCAGTTTGTCAGGGGACACTGAAGCTTTCTTT. Translated, it gives CASSLSGDTEAFF.

CDR3 coding DNA: TGTGCCAGCAGCTTGGCCACAGATACGCAGTATTTT. Protein sequence: CASSLATDTQYF. This sequence joins TRBV5-6 and TRBJ2-3; the D is unclear. The CDR3 has 12 residues. The V end was cut by 0 bases, the J end by 2 bases, with 1 base between. Germline values: CDR1 SGHDT, CDR2 YYEEEE.

This chain links TRBV13 with TRBJ2-2; TRBD2 is a possible D gene (5 bases). This CDR3 has 16 residues. Trimming removed 3 bases from V and 4 bases from J, with 15 bases in between. Germline V CDR1 and CDR2: PRHDT, FYEKMQ (reference sequence). The CDR3 loop is CASSFWTGPGTGELFF. The CDR3 DNA is TGTGCCAGCAGCTTTTGGACTGGGCCGGGCACCGGGGAGCTGTTTTTT.

V usage is TRBV7-8 and J usage is TRBJ2-7; 9 bases are shared with TRBD1. Losses at the gene ends were 2 bases for V and 0 bases for J; bases not matched to a gene: 2. Germline CDR1 reads SGHVS; CDR2 reads FQNEAQ. This CDR3 contains 15 residues. The CDR3 DNA sequence: TGTGCCAGCAGCTTACACAGGGGGCCCTCCTACGAGCAGTACTTC. Protein: CASSLHRGPSYEQYF.

V and J are TRBV20-1 and TRBJ1-5; D may be TRBD1 (6 bases). V was clipped by 2 bases and J by 4 bases, with 9 bases between them. Germline V gene data show CDR1 as DFQATT and CDR2 as SNEGSKA (reference sequence). The CDR3 extends over 13 amino acids. Here the CDR3 reads CSARPQGNQPQHF. The CDR3 DNA reads as TGCAGTGCTAGACCGCAGGGGAATCAGCCCCAGCATTTT.

Worth noting for this clonotype: At one end, the junction sequence differs from germline, possibly due to a read error. Here the CDR3 DNA reads TGCAGCGTCGAAGGGGTAATGAACACTGAAGCTTTCTTT. Encoded protein: CSVEGVMNTEAFF. The V gene is TRBV29-1, the J gene TRBJ1-1; D possibly corresponds to TRBD1 (5 bases). Germline V gene data show CDR1 as SQVTM and CDR2 as ANQGSEA. CDR3 length equals 13 residues.

This chain connects TRBV12-3 or TRBV12-4 to TRBJ2-7; D uncertain. The CDR3 contains 14 residues. Deletions cut 6 bases from V and 1 base from J, with 13 bases between. In DNA, the CDR3 is TGTGCCAGCAGGGGCGTACTCGGATCCTACGAGCAGTACTTC. Translated: CASRGVLGSYEQYF.

Comments on this clonotype: A junction boundary mismatches the germline segment, possibly from a read error. This chain uses TRBV27 with TRBJ2-7; D ambiguous. Germline CDR1 and CDR2: MNHEY and SMNVEV (reference sequence). The CDR3 consists of 18 residues. In DNA, the CDR3 is TGTGCCAGCGCTTCAATACGGCTCAGAGCCTCCCTTTTCTACGAGCATTACTTC. As protein: CASASIRLRASLFYEHYF.

The chain carries TRBV30 and TRBJ1-2; weak D call: TRBD1 (5 bases). Germline lookup yields CDR1 GTSNPN and CDR2 SVGIG (reference sequence). Trimming left V 1 base short and J 5 bases short, with 8 bases between. The CDR3 consists of 12 residues. The CDR3 region has the DNA TGTGCCTGGAGTGGGACACCGTATGGCTACACCTTC. Residues: CAWSGTPYGYTF.

The chain carries TRBV7-9 and TRBJ2-1; D gene ambiguous. The germline gives CDR1 SEHNR, CDR2 FQNEAQ (reference sequence). V gave up 1 base and J gave up 0 bases, with 7 bases separating them. CDR3 length: 15 residues. The CDR3 reads CASSLVLSSYNEQFF. DNA of the CDR3: TGTGCCAGCAGCTTAGTTCTTAGCTCCTACAATGAGCAGTTCTTC.

This chain links TRBV4-1 with TRBJ1-2; D ambiguous. Germline-derived CDR1 and CDR2 are MGHRA and YSYEKL. The CDR3 extends over 13 amino acids. Trimming removed 4 bases from V and 4 bases from J, with 10 bases in between. The CDR3 here is CASSPDLSYGYTF. The CDR3 DNA is TGCGCCAGCAGCCCAGACCTAAGCTATGGCTACACCTTC.

This chain links TRBV29-1 with TRBJ2-1; TRBD2 matches 9 bases. CDR1 is SQVTM and CDR2 is ANQGSEA in the germline V gene. The CDR3 covers 22 residues. Losses at the gene ends were 1 base for V and 0 bases for J; bases not matched to a gene: 22. CDR3 amino acids: CSVEGDQGSPRSGRYSYNEQFF. CDR3 nucleotides: TGCAGCGTTGAAGGGGACCAGGGTTCACCCCGTAGCGGGAGATACTCCTACAATGAGCAGTTCTTC.

The CDR3: CASSIVRGQEGEKLFF. CDR3 nucleotide sequence: TGTGCCAGCAGCATCGTCAGGGGGCAGGAGGGTGAAAAACTGTTTTTT. The chain couples TRBV7-6 to TRBJ1-4, with 8 bases that match TRBD1. Losses at the gene ends were 5 bases for V and 7 bases for J; bases not matched to a gene: 12. Germline loops: CDR1 SGHVS, CDR2 FNYEAQ. This CDR3 spans 16 amino acids.

This chain connects TRBV23-1 to TRBJ2-5, with D unresolved. TRBV23-1 counts as an open reading frame of uncertain function. V lost 1 base, J lost 2 bases, and 11 bases lay in between. The CDR3 is 15 amino acids. CDR3 in amino acids: CASSQYGSWQETQYF. The CDR3 DNA is TGCGCCAGCAGTCAATACGGATCCTGGCAAGAGACCCAGTACTTC.

The chain has TRBV20-1 and TRBJ2-7, with 11 positions matching TRBD2. V shed 3 bases and J 1 base; nucleotides not matched to a gene: 5. The germline gives CDR1 DFQATT, CDR2 SNEGSKA (reference sequence). The CDR3 spans 15 residues. CDR3: CSARGLAEGSYEQYF. The CDR3 bases are TGCAGTGCTAGGGGACTAGCGGAGGGATCCTACGAGCAGTACTTC.

The genes are TRBV27 and TRBJ2-1; no firm D call. V was trimmed by 3 bases and J by 8 bases, leaving 17 bases between them. The CDR3 contains 15 residues. Germline CDR1 is MNHEY and CDR2 is SMNVEV (reference sequence). The CDR3 is CASSLALDGTDEQFF. DNA of the CDR3: TGTGCCAGCAGTTTGGCGTTGGACGGTACCGATGAGCAGTTCTTC.

The gene calls are TRBV7-3 and TRBJ2-2; D is unclear. CDR3 length equals 15 residues. Germline-derived CDR1 and CDR2 are SGHTA and FQGTGA. Trimming removed 4 bases from V and 0 bases from J, with 9 bases in between. The CDR3 bases are TGTGCCAGCAGCTCGACGCTGACGAACACCGGGGAGCTGTTTTTT. Translation gives CASSSTLTNTGELFF.

The V and J genes are TRBV27 and TRBJ2-7; TRBD1 matches at 9 bases. V shed 5 bases, J shed 1 base, and the junction held 3 bases outside the gene matches. The V gene's germline CDR1 is MNHEY and CDR2 SMNVEV (reference sequence). This CDR3 contains 14 residues. The DNA for the CDR3 is TGTGCCAGCAGTCTACAGGGGGCATCCTACGAGCAGTACTTC. Its translation is CASSLQGASYEQYF.